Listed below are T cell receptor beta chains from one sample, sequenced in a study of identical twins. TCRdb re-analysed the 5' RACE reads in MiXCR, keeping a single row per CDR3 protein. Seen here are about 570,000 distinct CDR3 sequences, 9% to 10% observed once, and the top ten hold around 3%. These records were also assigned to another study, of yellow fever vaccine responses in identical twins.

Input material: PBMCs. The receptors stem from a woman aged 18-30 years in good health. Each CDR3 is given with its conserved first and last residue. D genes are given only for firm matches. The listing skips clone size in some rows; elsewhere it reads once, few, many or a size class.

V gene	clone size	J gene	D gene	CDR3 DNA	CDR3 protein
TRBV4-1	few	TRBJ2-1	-	TGCGCCAGCAGCCAAAATAGGGAACAGGGTTTCAGCTCCTACAATGAGCAGTTCTTC	CASSQNREQGFSSYNEQFF
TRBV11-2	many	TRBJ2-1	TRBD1	TGTGCCAGCAGCTTAGGTCCCCTACGGACAGGGGTTTCCTACAATGAGCAGTTCTTC	CASSLGPLRTGVSYNEQFF
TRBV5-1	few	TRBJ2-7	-	TGCGCCAGCAGCCCTTCCTGGAATGTCGAGCAGTACTTC	CASSPSWNVEQYF
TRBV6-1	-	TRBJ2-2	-	TGTGCCAGCAGAAACATAAGGGGGGCGACAACCGGGGAGCTGTTTTTT	CASRNIRGATTGELFF
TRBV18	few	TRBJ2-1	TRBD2	TGTGCCAGCTCACCACGGAGCGGGGGGTTTGATGAGCAGTTCTTC	CASSPRSGGFDEQFF
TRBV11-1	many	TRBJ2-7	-	TGTGCCAGCAGCTTAGCTCTGGGTAGAGACGAGCAGTACTTC	CASSLALGRDEQYF
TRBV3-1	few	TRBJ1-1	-	TGTGCCAGCAGCCAAGATCCCCGAAGGCCTGAAGCTTTCTTT	CASSQDPRRPEAFF
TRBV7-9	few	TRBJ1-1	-	TGTGCCAGCAGCTTCCCTCGCCGGGGGGTGAACACTGAAGCTTTCTTT	CASSFPRRGVNTEAFF
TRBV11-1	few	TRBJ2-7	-	TGTGCCAGCAGCTGGAGTGGTCACGAGCAGTACTTC	CASSWSGHEQYF
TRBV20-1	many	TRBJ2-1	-	TGCAGTGCACGCATGACAGGCCCGAATGAGCAGTTCTTC	CSARMTGPNEQFF
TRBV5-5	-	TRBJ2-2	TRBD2	TGTGCCAGCAGCATTACTTATGGGAGGGCCACCGGGGAGCTGTTTTTT	CASSITYGRATGELFF
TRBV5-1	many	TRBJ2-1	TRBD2	TGCGCCAGCAGCTTGGGTCCAGCGGGATACAATGAGCAGTTCTTC	CASSLGPAGYNEQFF
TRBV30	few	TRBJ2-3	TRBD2	TGTGCCTGCAGGGCTAGCGGGGGGAGCACAGATACGCAGTATTTT	CACRASGGSTDTQYF
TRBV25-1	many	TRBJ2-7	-	TGTGCCAGCAGTGAAGGGTGGAATTACGAGCAGTACTTC	CASSEGWNYEQYF
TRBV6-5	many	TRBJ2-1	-	TGTGCCAGCCGCGGGGTTTACAATGAGCAGTTCTTC	CASRGVYNEQFF
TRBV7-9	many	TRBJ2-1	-	TGTGCCAGCAGCTTAGAGACCATTTACAATGAGCAGTTCTTC	CASSLETIYNEQFF
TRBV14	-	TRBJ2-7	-	TGTGCCAGCAGCCAAGACAGGGAGAGAGGCGAGCAGTACTTC	CASSQDRERGEQYF
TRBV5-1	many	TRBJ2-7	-	TGCGCCAGCAGCTTGGAGGGACGGCTAACCTACGAGCAGTACTTC	CASSLEGRLTYEQYF
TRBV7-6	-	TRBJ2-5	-	TGTGCCAGCAGCTTAGAGCGGTGGGGGGAGACCCAGTACTTC	CASSLERWGETQYF
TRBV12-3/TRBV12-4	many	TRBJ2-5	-	TGTGCCAGCAGTTTTGGCAGGGACCAAGAGACCCAGTACTTC	CASSFGRDQETQYF
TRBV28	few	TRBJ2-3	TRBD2	TGTGCCAGCAGCAGCGGGAGGGCCGCAGATACGCAGTATTTT	CASSSGRAADTQYF
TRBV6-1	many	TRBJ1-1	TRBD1	TGTGCCAGCAGTCAGACAGGGGGCGCGTCTACTGAAGCTTTCTTT	CASSQTGGASTEAFF
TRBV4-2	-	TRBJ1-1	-	TGTGCCAGCAGGGCCGACACTGAAGCTTTCTTT	CASRADTEAFF
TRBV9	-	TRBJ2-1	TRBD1	TGTGCCAGCAGCGCAGACAGGGGTGCAGGAGAGCAGTTCTTC	CASSADRGAGEQFF
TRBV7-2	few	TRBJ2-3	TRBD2	TGTGCCAGCAGCCCGCGAGCTAGCGGGGTTGGGACAGATACGCAGTATTTT	CASSPRASGVGTDTQYF
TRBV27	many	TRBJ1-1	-	TGTGCCAGCAGCCCCCTTCGGGGGACTGAAGCTTTCTTT	CASSPLRGTEAFF
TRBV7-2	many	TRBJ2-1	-	TGTGCCAGCAGCTTATTGGGCGGACAGTTCTTC	CASSLLGGQFF
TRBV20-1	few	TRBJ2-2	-	TGCAGTGCTAGAGATCAGGGCCGAACAGACACCGGGGAGCTGTTTTTT	CSARDQGRTDTGELFF
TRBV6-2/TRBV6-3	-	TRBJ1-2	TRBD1	TGTGCCAGCAGCGGACAGGTCCTACTTAACTATGGCTACACCTTC	CASSGQVLLNYGYTF
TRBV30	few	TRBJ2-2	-	TGTGCCTGCCAAGGGGGGCACGGCACCGGGGAGCTGTTTTTT	CACQGGHGTGELFF
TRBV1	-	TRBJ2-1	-	TGCACCAGCAGGCTAGCTGATAGCTCCTACAATGAGCAGTTCTTC	CTSRLADSSYNEQFF
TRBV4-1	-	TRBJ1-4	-	TGCGCCAGCAAGAGCGATCTGGCGACTAATGAAAAACTGTTTTTT	CASKSDLATNEKLFF